Below, 10 T cell receptor beta chains from the same sample are listed, as sequenced in a study of T cell responses to AZD1222 COVID-19 vaccine. This table comes from immunoSEQ multiplex PCR, and its TCRdb copy is limited to in-frame clones, with some not included. The table has 110,000 to 150,000 clones, over 75% seen once. The sequenced sample was peripheral blood, obtained on day 0 of AZD1222 vaccination. The receptors come from an adult in good health.

V and J are TRBV5-1 and TRBJ2-1; 8 bases fit TRBD1. The germline gives CDR1 SGHRS, CDR2 YFSETQ. The CDR3 covers 15 residues. J gave up 8 bases and V 4 bases, and 11 bases lay outside the gene matches. The CDR3 sequence: CASSKPGGAGDEQFF. The CDR3, as DNA: TGCGCCAGCAGCAAGCCAGGGGGCGCAGGTGATGAGCAGTTCTTC.

The chain carries TRBV7-3 and TRBJ1-1; D possibly corresponds to TRBD1 (5 bases). Germline V gene data show CDR1 as SGHTA and CDR2 as FQGTGA. The CDR3 extends over 15 amino acids. The germline V and J ends were trimmed by 1 base and 5 bases, with 14 bases remaining between them. In nucleotides, the CDR3 is TGTGCCAGCAGCTTAAAGCAGGGAGGTTTGACTGAAGCTTTCTTT. As protein: CASSLKQGGLTEAFF.

The chain couples TRBV5-8 to TRBJ1-6; tentatively, D is TRBD1 (5 bases). The germline CDR1 and CDR2 sequences are SGHTS and YDEGEE. CDR3 length: 15 amino acids. Trimming removed 0 bases from V and 6 bases from J, with 10 bases in between. The CDR3 protein is CASSLVGHGNSPLHF. The CDR3 nucleotides read TGTGCCAGCAGCTTGGTGGGGCACGGTAATTCACCCCTCCACTTT.

The chain recombines TRBV11-1 with TRBJ1-6; D call uncertain. Germline-derived CDR1 and CDR2 are SGHAT and FQDESV (reference sequence). Trimming took 3 bases from V and 9 from J, leaving 9 bases between them. This CDR3 is 13 amino acids long. Here the CDR3 reads CASSLTPFSPLHF. The DNA for the CDR3 is TGTGCCAGCAGCTTGACTCCCTTTTCACCCCTCCACTTT.

V and J are TRBV5-1 and TRBJ1-6; the D gene is possibly TRBD1 (6 bases). V lost 0 bases to trimming and J lost 8 bases, with 12 bases between them. The CDR3 spans 15 residues. Germline V lookup: CDR1 SGHRS, CDR2 YFSETQ. The CDR3 region is CASSLAGVWDSPLHF. CDR3 sequence (DNA): TGCGCCAGCAGCTTGGCAGGGGTTTGGGATTCACCCCTCCACTTT.

This rearrangement joins TRBV15 to TRBJ1-5; TRBD1 matches at 7 bases. CDR1 LNHNV and CDR2 YYDKDF come from the germline V gene (reference sequence). After removal of 1 base from V and 11 bases from J, the junction contained 14 bases not matched to a gene. The CDR3 extends over 16 amino acids. The CDR3 spells CATSRGRQGSIRAQHF. The CDR3 DNA reads as TGTGCCACCAGCAGAGGCCGACAGGGATCGATTAGGGCCCAGCATTTT.

The chain employs TRBV11-3 and TRBJ1-4; no firm D call. The CDR3 is made up of 13 amino acids. Deletions cut 6 bases from V and 7 bases from J, with 12 bases between. Germline CDR1 is SGHNT and CDR2 is YENEEA. This chain's CDR3 is CASRKEFGEKLFF. The CDR3 DNA sequence: TGTGCCAGCAGGAAGGAATTTGGTGAAAAACTGTTTTTT.

The chain joins TRBV19 to TRBJ1-1; D remains unclear. Germline CDR1 LNHDA, CDR2 SQIVND (reference sequence). This CDR3 has 13 amino acids. V shed 6 bases and J shed 1 base, with 9 bases lying between them. The CDR3 loop reads CASRFQTNTEAFF. The DNA for the CDR3 is TGTGCCAGTAGATTTCAGACGAACACTGAAGCTTTCTTT.

V and J are TRBV29-1 and TRBJ1-1; the match to TRBD1 covers 9 bases. The CDR3 is 13 amino acids. Germline loops: CDR1 SQVTM, CDR2 ANQGSEA. V was clipped by 5 bases and J by 4 bases; unmatched bases: 5. DNA for the CDR3: TGCAGCGTTCCACAGGGGGCAGGCACTGAAGCTTTCTTT. Amino acids: CSVPQGAGTEAFF.

CDR3 region: CASSVAFGHPKRMNYGYTF. In DNA form, the CDR3 reads TGTGCCAGCAGCGTAGCTTTTGGGCATCCCAAACGGATGAACTATGGCTACACCTTC. The rearrangement uses TRBV9 and TRBJ1-2; no firm D call. Trimming removed 0 bases from V and 2 bases from J, with 23 bases in between. The germline gives CDR1 SGDLS, CDR2 YYNGEE. CDR3 length: 19 amino acids.